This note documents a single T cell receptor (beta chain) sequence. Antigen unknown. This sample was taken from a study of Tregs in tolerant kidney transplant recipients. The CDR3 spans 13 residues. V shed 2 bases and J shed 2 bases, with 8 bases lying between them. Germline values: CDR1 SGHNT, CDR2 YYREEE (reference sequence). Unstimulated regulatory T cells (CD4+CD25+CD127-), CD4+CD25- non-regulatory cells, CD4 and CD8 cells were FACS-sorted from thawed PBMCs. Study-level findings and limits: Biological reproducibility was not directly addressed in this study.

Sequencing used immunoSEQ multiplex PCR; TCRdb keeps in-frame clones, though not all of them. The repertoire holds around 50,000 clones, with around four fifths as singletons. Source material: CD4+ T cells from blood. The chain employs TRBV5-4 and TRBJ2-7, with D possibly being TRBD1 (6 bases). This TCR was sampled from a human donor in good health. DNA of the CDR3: TGTGCCAGCAGCTTAGGGACAACCTACGAGCAGTACTTC. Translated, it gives CASSLGTTYEQYF.